The 4 T cell receptor beta chains listed next were all sequenced from one sample in a study of PD-L1 blockade in urothelial cancer. Profiled with immunoSEQ multiplex PCR; TCRdb holds only in-frame clones, not every one. The sample lists 72,000 or so clones, around 85% occurring once. Time point specified: pretreatment peripheral blood. This sample comprised PBMCs, obtained around atezolizumab (anti-PD-L1) treatment. These TCRs come from a man aged 60 to 75 with urothelial cancer.

This clone was seen once. The CDR3 here is CASSPWQGGYTF. The CDR3 DNA follows: TGCGCCAGCAGCCCCTGGCAGGGTGGCTACACCTTC. The V and J genes are TRBV5-1 and TRBJ1-2, with D possibly being TRBD1 (5 bases). The CDR3 is 12 residues long. From germline, CDR1 is SGHRS and CDR2 YFSETQ. The V end lost 4 bases, the J end lost 7 bases, and 11 bases lay between the germline ends.

The gene calls are TRBV28 and TRBJ2-1; 7 nucleotides line up with TRBD1. CDR1 MDHEN and CDR2 SYDVKM come from the germline V gene. V lost 5 bases and J lost 1; bases outside the gene matches: 2. This CDR3 comprises 14 residues. DNA for the CDR3: TGTGCCAGCAGTGAGACAGGGTCCTACAATGAGCAGTTCTTC. Its protein product is CASSETGSYNEQFF.

The chain has TRBV14 and TRBJ2-1; 8 bases fit TRBD2. This CDR3 is 15 amino acids long. V was clipped by 4 bases and J by 3 bases; unmatched bases: 5. Germline loops: CDR1 SGHDN, CDR2 FVKESK. CDR3 sequence (DNA): TGTGCCAGCAGCCGTAGCGGGGCCGGCTACAATGAGCAGTTCTTC. Its protein product is CASSRSGAGYNEQFF.

The CDR3 protein is CASSVGDRSSYEQYF. CDR3 in DNA: TGTGCCAGCAGCGTAGGGGACAGGTCCTCGTACGAGCAGTACTTC. The chain carries TRBV9 and TRBJ2-7, with 8 bases that match TRBD1. The CDR3 length is 15 residues. Germline assignment: CDR1 SGDLS and CDR2 YYNGEE. The junction had 6 bases not matched to a gene; V was cut back by 0 bases and J by 4 bases.